The 9 T cell receptor beta chains below all came from one sample that was sequenced in a study of identical twins. TCRdb re-derived calls from the 5' RACE reads in MiXCR, one entry per CDR3 protein. The sample records about 690,000 distinct CDR3 sequences, around 6% being singletons. Sequenced sample: naive T cells sorted from blood. The receptors stem from a young man in good health.

This clonotype has a count of ten or more. This chain connects TRBV5-1 to TRBJ2-5; TRBD2 aligns across 11 bases. The CDR3 runs to 17 residues. Losses at the gene ends were 0 bases for V and 1 base for J; bases not matched to a gene: 5. CDR1 and CDR2 from the germline V gene are SGHRS and YFSETQ. CDR3 sequence (DNA): TGCGCCAGCAGCTTGGGGCTAGCGGGAGGCTTCCAAGAGACCCAGTACTTC. The encoded protein is CASSLGLAGGFQETQYF.

The J gene is TRBJ2-3, the V gene TRBV7-8; D remains unclear. The CDR3 is 15 residues long. CDR1 is SGHVS and CDR2 is FQNEAQ in the germline V gene. V lost 3 bases, J lost 3 bases, and 13 bases lay in between. In nucleotides, the CDR3 is TGTGCCAGCAGCTTTTGGGGTTCCGAGACAGATACGCAGTATTTT. Translated: CASSFWGSETDTQYF. The whole variable domain, remainder taken from reference TRBV7-8 and TRBJ2-3, is GAGVSQSPRYKVAKRGQDVALRCDPISGHVSLFWYQQALGQGPEFLTYFQNEAQLDKSGLPSDRFFAERPEGSVSTLKIQRTQQEDSAVYLCASSFWGSETDTQYFGPGTRLTVL.

This clonotype was seen at least ten times. The chain uses TRBV15 and TRBJ2-7, with D tentatively TRBD1 (6 bases). The V gene's germline CDR1 is LNHNV and CDR2 YYDKDF (reference sequence). Deletions cut 0 bases from V and 1 base from J, with 10 bases between. The CDR3 runs to 15 residues. Here the CDR3 DNA reads TGTGCCACCAGCAGAGATCGACAGGAATCCTACGAGCAGTACTTC. Translated: CATSRDRQESYEQYF.

The chain employs TRBV12-3 or TRBV12-4 and TRBJ2-1, with a weak D call TRBD1 (5 bases). The CDR3 length is 12 residues. V dropped 3 bases and J dropped 12 bases, with 12 bases sitting between them. The CDR3: CASSFPRGMQFF. As DNA, the CDR3 is TGTGCCAGCAGTTTCCCAAGGGGTATGCAGTTCTTC.

This clonotype has only a few counts. The chain uses TRBV20-1 and TRBJ2-7; D is possibly TRBD2 (6 bases). V was shortened by 7 bases and J by 2 bases, with 18 bases between the two germline ends. CDR3 length equals 14 residues. Germline V CDR1 and CDR2: DFQATT, SNEGSKA (reference sequence). CDR3 nucleotides: TGCAGTGTATTGGGCGGGGAGGCCCCCTACGAGCAGTACTTC. Protein product: CSVLGGEAPYEQYF.

This clonotype occurred many times. This chain links TRBV18 with TRBJ2-3; D remains ambiguous. The ends were cut back, 3 bases at V and 0 bases at J, with 13 bases in the middle. Germline lookup yields CDR1 KGHSH and CDR2 LQKENI. This CDR3 is built from 16 residues. The CDR3 sequence is CASSPLHSPSTDTQYF. In nucleotides, the CDR3 is TGTGCCAGCTCACCTCTCCACAGCCCTAGCACAGATACGCAGTATTTT.

This chain connects TRBV6-5 to TRBJ1-1; D call uncertain. This CDR3 contains 15 residues. Between the trimmed V and J ends, which lost 2 bases and 8 bases, there was a span of 18 bases. CDR1 and CDR2 (germline): MNHEY, SVGAGI. The CDR3 is CASSYIFPVPSEAFF. The CDR3 bases are TGTGCCAGCAGTTACATTTTTCCGGTTCCCTCCGAAGCTTTCTTT.

J is TRBJ2-1 and V is TRBV12-3 or TRBV12-4, with TRBD1 matching 10 bases. Trimming took 6 bases from V and 5 from J; bases not matched to a gene: 7. The CDR3 has 15 residues. CDR3 region: CASSRGQGGHNEQFF. CDR3 bases: TGTGCCAGCAGCCGTGGACAGGGGGGACACAATGAGCAGTTCTTC.

This clonotype was found a few times. The CDR3 DNA reads TGTGCCAGCTCACCGGCCGGGACAGGGAACACCGGGGAGCTGTTTTTT. It codes for CASSPAGTGNTGELFF. This chain joins TRBV18 and TRBJ2-2; 8 bases are a match to TRBD1. This CDR3 has 16 amino acids. Germline V gives CDR1 KGHSH, CDR2 LQKENI. With 3 bases clipped from V and 1 base from J, the junction kept 4 bases outside the gene matches.